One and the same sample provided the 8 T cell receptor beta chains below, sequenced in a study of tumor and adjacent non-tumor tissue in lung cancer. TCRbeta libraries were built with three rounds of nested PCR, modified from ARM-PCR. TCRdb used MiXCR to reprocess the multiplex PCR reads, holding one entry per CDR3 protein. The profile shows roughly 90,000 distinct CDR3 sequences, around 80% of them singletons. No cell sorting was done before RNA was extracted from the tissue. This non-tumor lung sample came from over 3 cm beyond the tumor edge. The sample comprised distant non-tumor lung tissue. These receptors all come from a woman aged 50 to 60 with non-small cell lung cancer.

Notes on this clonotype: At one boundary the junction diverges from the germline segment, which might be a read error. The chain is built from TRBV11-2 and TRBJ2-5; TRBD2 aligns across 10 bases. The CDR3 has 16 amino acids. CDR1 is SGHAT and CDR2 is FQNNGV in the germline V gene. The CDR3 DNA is TGTTCCAGCAGTTTGGCTACTAGCGGGGACCGAGAGACCCAGTACTTC. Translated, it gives CSSSLATSGDRETQYF.

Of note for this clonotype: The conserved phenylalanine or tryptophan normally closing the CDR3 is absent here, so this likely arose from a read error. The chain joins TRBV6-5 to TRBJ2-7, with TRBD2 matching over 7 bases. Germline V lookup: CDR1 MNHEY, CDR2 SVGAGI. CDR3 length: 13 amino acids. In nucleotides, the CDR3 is TGTGTCAGCTGGAGCGGGAATGCCTACGAGCAGTACTTA. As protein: CVSWSGNAYEQYL.

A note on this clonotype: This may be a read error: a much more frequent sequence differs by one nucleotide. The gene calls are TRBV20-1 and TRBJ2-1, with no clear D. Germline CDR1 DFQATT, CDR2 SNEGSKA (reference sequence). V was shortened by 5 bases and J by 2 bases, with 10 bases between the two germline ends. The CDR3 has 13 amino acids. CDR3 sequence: CSAGYRTYNEQFF. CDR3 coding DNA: TGCAGTGCTGGTTACCGGACCTACAATGAGCAGTTCTTC.

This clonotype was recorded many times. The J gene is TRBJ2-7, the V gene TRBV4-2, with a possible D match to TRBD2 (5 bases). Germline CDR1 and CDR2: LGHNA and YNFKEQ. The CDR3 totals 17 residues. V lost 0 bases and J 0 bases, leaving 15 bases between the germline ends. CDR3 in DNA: TGTGCCAGCAGCCAAGAAACCACTAGTCCGTCCTCCTACGAGCAGTACTTC. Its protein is CASSQETTSPSSYEQYF.

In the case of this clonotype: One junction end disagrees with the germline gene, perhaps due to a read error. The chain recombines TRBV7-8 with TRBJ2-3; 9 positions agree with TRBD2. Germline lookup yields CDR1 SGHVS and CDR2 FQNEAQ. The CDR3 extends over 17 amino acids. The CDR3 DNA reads TGTGCCAGCAGCCGAGGGCTAGCGGGGACTAGCACAGATATGCAGTATTTT. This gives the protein CASSRGLAGTSTDMQYF.

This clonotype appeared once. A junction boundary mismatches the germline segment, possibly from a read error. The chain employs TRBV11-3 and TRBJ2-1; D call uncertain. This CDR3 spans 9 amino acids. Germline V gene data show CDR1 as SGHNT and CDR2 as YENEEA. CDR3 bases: TGTGTGAGCAGCTTAGTCCAGTTTTTC. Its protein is CVSSLVQFF.

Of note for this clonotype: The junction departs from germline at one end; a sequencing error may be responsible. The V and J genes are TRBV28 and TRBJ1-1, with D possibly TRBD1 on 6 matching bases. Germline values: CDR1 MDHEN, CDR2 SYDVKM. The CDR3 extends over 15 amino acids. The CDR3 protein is CASRSDDGGGTEAFF. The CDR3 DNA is TGTGCCAGCCGATCAGATGACGGGGGGGGCACTGAAGCATTCTTT.

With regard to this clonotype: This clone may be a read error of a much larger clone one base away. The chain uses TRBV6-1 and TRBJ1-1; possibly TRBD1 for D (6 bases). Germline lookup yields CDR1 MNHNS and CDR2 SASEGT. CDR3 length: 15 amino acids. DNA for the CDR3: TGTGCCAGCAGGGATGTACAGGGAACGGACACTGAAGCTTTATTT. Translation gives CASRDVQGTDTEALF.